The 15 T cell receptor beta chains reported below all come from one sample, sequenced in a study of CD8+CD57+ T cells in acquired aplastic anemia. All patients picked for sequencing had shown, by flow cytometry, an expansion of CD8+CD57+ cells. CDR3 and TCR beta VDJ profiling relied on a genomic DNA template. TCRdb re-derived calls from the reads in MiXCR, one entry per CDR3 protein. Counted here are under 350,000 distinct CDR3 sequences, under 65% occurring once; the ten biggest clones make up approximately 1.2%. The specimen was sorted CD4+, CD8+, or CD8+CD57+ T cells (not recorded which) from PBMCs. Source of these receptors: a human donor with aplastic anemia.

This chain uses TRBV10-3 with TRBJ2-7, with D unclear. The CDR3 has 14 amino acids. In germline, CDR1 is ENHRY, CDR2 SYGVKD. V lost 10 bases and J 3 bases, leaving 19 bases between the germline ends. CDR3 loop: CASSQDLLDYEQYF. CDR3 sequence (DNA): TGTGCCAGCAGCCAGGACCTACTTGACTACGAGCAGTACTTC.

In this sample, this clonotype turned up a few times. The gene calls are TRBV7-2 and TRBJ1-2; 7 nucleotides line up with TRBD1. The CDR3 covers 13 residues. Unmatched junction bases numbered 6, after V lost 4 bases and J lost 7 bases. Germline lookup yields CDR1 SGHTA and CDR2 FQGNSA. CDR3 sequence reads: CASSWGQRGGYTF. In DNA form, the CDR3 reads TGTGCCAGCAGCTGGGGACAGAGGGGTGGCTACACCTTC.

This clonotype was recorded at least ten times. The genes are TRBV10-2 and TRBJ1-2; tentative D call: TRBD1 (5 bases). This CDR3 region has 13 residues. Germline values: CDR1 WSHSY, CDR2 SAAADI. Trimming stripped 4 bases from V and 4 bases from J, with 10 bases between. CDR3 in amino acids: CASSAGLVYGYTF. DNA for the CDR3: TGCGCCAGCAGTGCGGGGCTCGTCTATGGCTACACCTTC.

Details on this clonotype: One end of the junction fails to match germline, which may point to a read error. V and J are TRBV6-1 and TRBJ2-3; either TRBD1 or TRBD2 may supply D (6 bases each). The length of the CDR3 is 14 residues. Germline CDR1 reads MNHNS; CDR2 reads SASEGT. In DNA form, the CDR3 reads TGTGCCAACAGTGCCGGGGGCGGCACAGATACGCAGTATTTT. Translating it yields CANSAGGGTDTQYF.

This clonotype was seen repeatedly, ten times or more. The chain combines TRBV7-8 with TRBJ2-1; 7 bases fit TRBD1. The CDR3 is 13 amino acids. V trimming: 1 base; J trimming: 12 bases; junction bases outside the gene matches: 6. Germline lookup yields CDR1 SGHVS and CDR2 FQNEAQ. CDR3 in DNA: TGTGCCAGCAGCTTAGGTGGGGCAGGGGGGCAGTTCTTC. It is translated as CASSLGGAGGQFF.

This clonotype occurred many times. This chain connects TRBV12-3 or TRBV12-4 to TRBJ1-1; 7 bases map to TRBD1. V lost 6 bases to trimming and J lost 1 base; unmatched junction nucleotides: 5. The CDR3 is 14 residues long. DNA for the CDR3: TGTGCCAGCAGGCCGGGACAGCCGAACACTGAAGCTTTCTTT. This codes for CASRPGQPNTEAFF.

This clonotype was seen more than once but under ten times. The gene calls are TRBV7-8 and TRBJ2-7; 10 nucleotides agree with TRBD2. CDR1 is SGHVS, CDR2 FQNEAQ, per germline. There are 16 residues in the CDR3. The V segment lost 2 bases and the J segment 2 bases; nucleotides outside the gene matches: 6. The CDR3 is CASSLRALAGTYEQYF. CDR3 nucleotide sequence: TGTGCCAGCAGCTTACGCGCACTAGCGGGAACCTACGAGCAGTACTTC.

For this clonotype: The conserved phenylalanine or tryptophan is not found at the CDR3 terminus, so this likely reflects a read error. The chain carries TRBV7-7 and TRBJ2-1, with 8 bases aligning to TRBD1. The germline V gene encodes CDR1 SSHAT and CDR2 FNYEAQ (reference sequence). The CDR3 spans 15 residues. The CDR3 is CASSLERTGINEQFC. For the CDR3, the DNA is TGTGCTAGCAGCTTAGAGCGGACAGGGATAAATGAGCAGTTCTGC.

This chain uses TRBV25-1 with TRBJ2-3; D is perhaps TRBD2 (6 bases). V was pared by 8 bases and J by 1 base, with 19 bases between. Germline V CDR1 and CDR2: MGHDK, SYGVNS. The CDR3 sequence is 16 residues long. The DNA of the CDR3 is TGTGCCAGCGCACCCGGAGGGCGGGGCGGCACAGATACGCAGTATTTT. It codes for CASAPGGRGGTDTQYF.

This chain connects TRBV27 to TRBJ2-7, with D possibly TRBD1 on 6 matching bases. This CDR3 is built from 15 residues. Between the trimmed V and J ends, which lost 7 bases and 3 bases, there was a span of 19 bases. Germline assignment: CDR1 MNHEY and CDR2 SMNVEV (reference sequence). The chain's CDR3 is CASKIFRGSGYEQYF. CDR3 DNA sequence: TGTGCCAGCAAGATCTTCAGGGGTTCCGGCTACGAGCAGTACTTC.

The chain couples TRBV7-2 to TRBJ1-5; unclear D gene. With 5 bases removed from V and 0 bases from J, the gap between germline ends came to 17 bases. CDR1 and CDR2 (germline): SGHTA, FQGNSA. The CDR3 spans 17 residues. The CDR3 DNA sequence: TGTGCCAGCAGCCAAGATTTTCGGGTTGATAGCAATCAGCCCCAGCATTTT. Translated: CASSQDFRVDSNQPQHF.

The gene calls are TRBV14 and TRBJ1-2, with 9 positions matching TRBD1. CDR3 length equals 15 residues. Germline V gene sequence: CDR1 SGHDN, CDR2 FVKESK. V was pared by 4 bases and J by 4 bases, with 7 bases of the junction left unmatched. CDR3 region: CASSRDRDDGYGYTF. For the CDR3, the DNA is TGTGCCAGCAGCCGGGACAGGGATGACGGCTATGGCTACACCTTC.

The rearrangement links TRBV2 to TRBJ2-1, with D perhaps matching TRBD1 or TRBD2 (5 bases each). The CDR3 loop spans 13 amino acids. Trimming left V 7 bases short and J 8 bases short, with 15 bases between. Germline V lookup: CDR1 SNHLY, CDR2 FYNNEI. CDR3: CASTDGIGDEQFF. In nucleotides, the CDR3 is TGTGCCAGCACGGACGGGATAGGGGATGAGCAGTTCTTC.

The genes are TRBV2 and TRBJ1-5, with D possibly matching TRBD1 (5 bases). V lost 7 bases and J lost 7, with 14 bases in between. Germline CDR1 SNHLY, CDR2 FYNNEI. This CDR3 is 13 amino acids long. The CDR3 DNA reads as TGTGCCAGCAATGGGGGGGGATGGCAGCCCCAGCATTTT. Protein: CASNGGGWQPQHF.

The V call is TRBV7-9, the J call TRBJ2-7; TRBD2 might be the D (6 bases). V gave up 6 bases and J gave up 0 bases, with 12 bases separating them. The CDR3 has 14 amino acids. The V gene's germline CDR1 is SEHNR and CDR2 FQNEAQ (reference sequence). This CDR3 is CASSWGLRSYEQYF. For the CDR3, the DNA is TGTGCCAGCAGTTGGGGACTCCGCTCCTACGAGCAGTACTTC. Full variable domain (remainder filled in from reference TRBV7-9 and TRBJ2-7): DTGVSQNPRHKITKRGQNVTFRCDPISEHNRLYWYRQTLGQGPEFLTYFQNEAQLEKSRLLSDRFSAERPKGSFSTLEIQRTEQGDSAMYLCASSWGLRSYEQYFGPGTRLTVT.